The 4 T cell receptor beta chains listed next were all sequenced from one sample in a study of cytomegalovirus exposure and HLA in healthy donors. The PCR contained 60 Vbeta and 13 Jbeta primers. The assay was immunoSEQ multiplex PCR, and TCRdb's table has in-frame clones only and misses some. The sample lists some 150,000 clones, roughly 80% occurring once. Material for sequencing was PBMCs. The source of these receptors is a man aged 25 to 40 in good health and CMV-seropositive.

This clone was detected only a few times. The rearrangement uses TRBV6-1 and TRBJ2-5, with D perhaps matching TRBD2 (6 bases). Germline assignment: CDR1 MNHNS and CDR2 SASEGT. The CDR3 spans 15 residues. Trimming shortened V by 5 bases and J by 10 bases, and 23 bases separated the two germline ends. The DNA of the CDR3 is TGTGCCAGCAGTACGGCCCTGACAAACTGGCGGGACCAGTACTTC. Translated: CASSTALTNWRDQYF.

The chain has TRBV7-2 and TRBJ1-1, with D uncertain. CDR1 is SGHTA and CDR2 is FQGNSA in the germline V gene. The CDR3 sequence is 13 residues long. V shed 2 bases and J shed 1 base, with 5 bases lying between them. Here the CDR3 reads CASSLQENTEAFF. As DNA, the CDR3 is TGTGCCAGCAGCTTACAGGAGAACACTGAAGCTTTCTTT.

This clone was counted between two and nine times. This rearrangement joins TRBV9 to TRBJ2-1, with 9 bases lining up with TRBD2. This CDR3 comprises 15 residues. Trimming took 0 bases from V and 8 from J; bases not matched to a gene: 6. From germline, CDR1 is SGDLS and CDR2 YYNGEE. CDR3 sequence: CASSVGAGGRDEQFF. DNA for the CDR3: TGTGCCAGCAGCGTAGGGGCGGGGGGGAGGGATGAGCAGTTCTTC.

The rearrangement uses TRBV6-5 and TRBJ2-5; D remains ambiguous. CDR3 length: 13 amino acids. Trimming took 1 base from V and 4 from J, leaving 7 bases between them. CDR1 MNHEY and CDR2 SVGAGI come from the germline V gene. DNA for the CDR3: TGTGCCAGCAGTTACTTCTTCGGAGAGACCCAGTACTTC. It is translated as CASSYFFGETQYF.